The 23 T cell receptor beta chains presented below share a single source sample, sequenced in a study of beta chain features in type 1 diabetes. Reverse transcribing all isolated RNA meant expressed TCRB transcripts were sequenced. TCRdb keeps only in-frame clones here, not all; method: immunoSEQ multiplex PCR. The table records about 210,000 clones, around 9.9% of them present only once. The sample was central memory CD4+ T cells from blood. These TCRs come from a man aged 18-30 years in good health.

The chain joins TRBV18 to TRBJ1-2, with D unclear. The germline V gene encodes CDR1 KGHSH and CDR2 LQKENI. The CDR3 totals 13 residues. V was cut by 0 bases and J by 4 bases, with 6 bases left in between. CDR3 nucleotides: TGTGCCAGCTCACCACCCGATTTCTATGGCTACACCTTC. Encoded protein: CASSPPDFYGYTF.

The chain uses TRBV19 and TRBJ2-2; 9 bases agree with TRBD2. CDR3 size: 14 residues. Trimming at V came to 7 bases and at J to 1 base, leaving 1 base not matched to a gene. Per the germline V gene, CDR1 is LNHDA and CDR2 is SQIVND (reference sequence). The CDR3 DNA reads TGTGCCAGTACTAGCGGGGTGAACACCGGGGAGCTGTTTTTT. Its protein product is CASTSGVNTGELFF.

This clone has a count of ten or more. The V gene is TRBV9, the J gene TRBJ2-5; D ambiguous. The V end lost 0 bases, the J end lost 2 bases, and 11 bases lay between the germline ends. Germline CDR1 SGDLS, CDR2 YYNGEE. The CDR3 extends over 15 amino acids. DNA of the CDR3: TGTGCCAGCAGCGTAGGAAGCGCCGAGCAAGAGACCCAGTACTTC. It specifies CASSVGSAEQETQYF.

This chain connects TRBV6-6 to TRBJ2-1; tentatively, D is TRBD2 (5 bases). The CDR3 has 16 residues. Germline V CDR1 and CDR2: MNHNY, SVGAGI (reference sequence). V lost 4 bases to trimming and J lost 7 bases, with 20 bases between them. CDR3 residues: CASSSPLGGGRNEQFF. For the CDR3, the DNA is TGTGCCAGCAGTTCCCCTTTAGGTGGCGGGCGTAATGAGCAGTTCTTC.

This clone has a handful of counts. This chain uses TRBV5-1 with TRBJ2-7, with TRBD2 matching over 11 bases. Germline V CDR1 and CDR2: SGHRS, YFSETQ. The CDR3 extends over 17 amino acids. V lost 0 bases to trimming and J lost 2 bases; unmatched junction nucleotides: 7. The CDR3 loop reads CASSLEASGRRTYEQYF. CDR3 nucleotides: TGCGCCAGCAGCTTGGAAGCTAGCGGGAGGCGGACCTACGAGCAGTACTTC.

This clone was seen repeatedly, ten times or more. The rearrangement links TRBV29-1 to TRBJ1-1; no clear D gene. This CDR3 is built from 10 residues. V was cut by 8 bases and J by 7 bases, with 11 bases left in between. Germline V lookup: CDR1 SQVTM, CDR2 ANQGSEA. The chain's CDR3 is CSTRTGEAFF. The CDR3 nucleotides are TGCAGCACCCGGACGGGTGAAGCTTTCTTT.

The chain couples TRBV2 to TRBJ2-1; TRBD2 might be the D (5 bases). CDR1 and CDR2 (germline): SNHLY, FYNNEI. With 2 bases removed from V and 10 bases from J, the gap between germline ends came to 9 bases. The CDR3 is 12 amino acids. In nucleotides, the CDR3 is TGTGCCAGCAGTGAAATGGGCGGGGAGCAGTTCTTC. Amino acids: CASSEMGGEQFF.

J is TRBJ1-1 and V is TRBV12-5; no reliable D call. The CDR3 contains 13 residues. The V gene's germline CDR1 is LGHNT and CDR2 FRNRAP. The V end lost 1 base, the J end lost 3 bases, and 6 bases lay between the germline ends. CDR3 sequence (DNA): TGTGCTAGTGGTTTGGATGGGTACACTGAAGCTTTCTTT. This codes for CASGLDGYTEAFF.

The table lists this clone with a few counts. This chain connects TRBV9 to TRBJ2-1; 11 positions match TRBD2. J was trimmed by 8 bases and V by 3 bases; bases with no gene match: 13. Germline CDR1 SGDLS, CDR2 YYNGEE. The length of the CDR3 is 17 residues. The CDR3 protein is CASSAPSGRIRGDEQFF. CDR3 in DNA: TGTGCCAGCAGCGCCCCTAGCGGGAGGATTCGGGGGGATGAGCAGTTCTTC.

This clone has a count of ten or more. V is TRBV19 and J is TRBJ1-3, with 9 bases lining up with TRBD1. The CDR3 consists of 15 residues. Trimming at V came to 5 bases and at J to 3 bases, leaving 5 bases not matched to a gene. Germline V gene lookup returns CDR1 LNHDA and CDR2 SQIVND (reference sequence). The CDR3 sequence: CASSLQGAIGNTIYF. The CDR3 DNA reads TGTGCCAGTAGTCTACAGGGGGCTATTGGAAACACCATATATTTT.

The chain uses TRBV7-9 and TRBJ1-2; D is undetermined. This CDR3 has 13 amino acids. Deletions cut 3 bases from V and 2 bases from J, with 7 bases between. Germline CDR1 SEHNR, CDR2 FQNEAQ (reference sequence). CDR3 in amino acids: CASSFGQNYGYTF. The CDR3 bases are TGTGCCAGCAGCTTCGGTCAGAACTATGGCTACACCTTC.

There are a few counts of this clone. The rearrangement joins TRBV9 to TRBJ2-3, with 10 nucleotides matching TRBD2. Germline V lookup: CDR1 SGDLS, CDR2 YYNGEE. CDR3 length: 17 residues. Germline trimming cut 0 bases from V and 1 base from J; bases unmatched to any gene: 5. The CDR3 reads CASSVGNLAGGTDTQYF. The CDR3 DNA reads as TGTGCCAGCAGCGTAGGAAATCTAGCGGGGGGCACAGATACGCAGTATTTT.

This clone was observed a few times. The V call is TRBV11-1, the J call TRBJ1-2; D call uncertain. V lost 2 bases, J lost 7 bases, and 8 bases lay in between. CDR3 length equals 12 residues. The germline V gene has CDR1 SGHAT and CDR2 FQDESV (reference sequence). CDR3 sequence (DNA): TGTGCCAGCAGCTTAACCAGCGGTGGCTACACCTTC. This codes for CASSLTSGGYTF.

This clone was recorded a few times. CDR3 loop: CSVEGRDQETQYF. CDR3 in DNA: TGCAGCGTTGAAGGGAGGGACCAAGAGACCCAGTACTTC. The chain employs TRBV29-1 and TRBJ2-5, with D perhaps TRBD2 (6 bases). Trimming removed 1 base from V and 0 bases from J, with 6 bases in between. The V gene's germline CDR1 is SQVTM and CDR2 ANQGSEA. The length of the CDR3 is 13 residues.

V usage is TRBV28 and J usage is TRBJ1-2; no firm D call. CDR1 and CDR2 (germline): MDHEN, SYDVKM. Trimming cost V 8 bases and J 8 bases, with 12 bases left between them. The CDR3 contains 11 residues. The CDR3 region is CASRTSWGYTF. In DNA form, the CDR3 reads TGTGCCAGCCGGACCTCTTGGGGCTACACCTTC.

V gene TRBV6-5 combines with J gene TRBJ2-7; TRBD1 is a possible D gene (5 bases). V gave up 2 bases and J gave up 7 bases, with 15 bases separating them. This CDR3 is built from 14 residues. Germline CDR1 is MNHEY and CDR2 is SVGAGI. This CDR3 reads CASSYRRAPGEQYF. The CDR3 DNA is TGTGCCAGCAGTTACCGCCGGGCCCCAGGGGAGCAGTACTTC.

This clone was seen a few times. The V gene is TRBV14, the J gene TRBJ1-1; no definite D call. CDR3 length equals 16 residues. V was pared by 0 bases and J by 0 bases, with 11 bases between. Germline CDR1 reads SGHDN; CDR2 reads FVKESK. CDR3 nucleotides: TGTGCCAGCAGCCAAGATATGGGCCGAGTGAACACTGAAGCTTTCTTT. Amino acid sequence: CASSQDMGRVNTEAFF. Looking up the rest from reference TRBV14 and TRBJ1-1 gives the full variable domain: EAGVTQFPSHSVIEKGQTVTLRCDPISGHDNLYWYRRVMGKEIKFLLHFVKESKQDESGMPNNRFLAERTGGTYSTLKVQPAELEDSGVYFCASSQDMGRVNTEAFFGQGTRLTVV.

The chain is built from TRBV5-1 and TRBJ1-1; D unresolved. Per the germline V gene, CDR1 is SGHRS and CDR2 is YFSETQ. This CDR3 is built from 13 residues. Deletions cut 0 bases from V and 6 bases from J, with 9 bases between. The CDR3 loop is CASSLGGDPEAFF. As DNA, the CDR3 is TGCGCCAGCAGCTTGGGCGGGGATCCTGAAGCTTTCTTT.

The gene calls are TRBV27 and TRBJ2-7; 9 bases line up with TRBD1. From germline, CDR1 is MNHEY and CDR2 SMNVEV (reference sequence). The CDR3 totals 16 residues. Trimming cost V 5 bases and J 2 bases; bases outside gene matches: 10. CDR3 nucleotide sequence: TGTGCCAGCAGTGACTCCCCGGGACAGGGTCCCTACGAGCAGTACTTC. Translated, it gives CASSDSPGQGPYEQYF.

This clone has more than one count but fewer than ten. This sequence joins TRBV29-1 and TRBJ1-2; 8 nucleotides line up with TRBD1. The CDR3 sequence is 15 residues long. V gave up 3 bases and J gave up 6 bases; unmatched junction bases: 12. CDR1 and CDR2 from the germline V gene are SQVTM and ANQGSEA. Here the CDR3 DNA reads TGCAGCGTTGATCGGAGTAGGCAGGGGGCTCATGGCTACACCTTC. The encoded protein is CSVDRSRQGAHGYTF.

The chain joins TRBV19 to TRBJ1-5; D unclear. V lost 4 bases and J 9 bases, leaving 13 bases between the germline ends. The CDR3 extends over 13 amino acids. The V gene's germline CDR1 is LNHDA and CDR2 SQIVND (reference sequence). In DNA, the CDR3 is TGTGCCAGTAGTACGACAATCCTGTGGCCCCAGCATTTT. Translating gives CASSTTILWPQHF.

This clone was found a few times. This sequence joins TRBV9 and TRBJ2-7; weak D call: TRBD2 (6 bases). This CDR3 has 14 residues. Deletions cut 7 bases from V and 1 base from J, with 15 bases between. Germline V gene sequence: CDR1 SGDLS, CDR2 YYNGEE. The CDR3 DNA is TGTGCCAGCGCAGGAGGGCCAAGGTCCTACGAGCAGTACTTC. Residues: CASAGGPRSYEQYF.

This rearrangement joins TRBV18 to TRBJ2-7; TRBD1 agrees at 7 bases. The V gene's germline CDR1 is KGHSH and CDR2 LQKENI. There are 14 residues in the CDR3. After removal of 4 bases from V and 2 bases from J, the junction contained 5 bases not matched to a gene. CDR3 sequence: CASSLQGQPYEQYF. DNA for the CDR3: TGTGCCAGCTCACTACAGGGACAGCCCTACGAGCAGTACTTC.